This T cell receptor beta chain was retrieved from a study of B cell selection in AIRE deficiency. Worth noting for this clone: Its specificity is unknown.

Regulatory T cells were sorted as CD4+CD25hiCD127low/negative cells. CDR1 and CDR2 from the germline V gene are LNHDA and SQIVND (reference sequence). This CDR3 is 15 amino acids long. The junction had 10 bases not matched to a gene; V was cut back by 6 bases and J by 7 bases. Study-wide results and limits: Shared Treg sequences were biased toward short CDR3s with few non-templated nucleotide insertions. In TCRBV usage, CDR3 length and diversity, patient Tconv and Treg cells matched healthy donors. Approximately 29% of healthy-shared Treg sequences were found among patient Tconv cells.

Methods used by the authors: Treg pools: 55,000 to 70,000 distinct patient, approximately 90,000 donor TCRbeta sequences. Repertoires were generated with immunoSEQ multiplex PCR, while TCRdb's copy carries only in-frame clones and drops some. V and J calls and clone size are given by that table; D and trimming were obtained from the DNA. Of tens of thousands of clones in the sample, 94% are singletons; the top ten hold 2%. The TCR was taken from a human donor with AIRE deficiency. Material: Tregs sorted from PBMCs. The genes are TRBV19 and TRBJ2-1; 9 nucleotides agree with TRBD2. CDR3 sequence (DNA): TGTGCCAGTAGAAGGGCTAGCGGGGATGCTAATGAGCAGTTCTTC. Protein product: CASRRASGDANEQFF. The whole variable domain, remainder taken from reference TRBV19 and TRBJ2-1, is DGGITQSPKYLFRKEGQNVTLSCEQNLNHDAMYWYRQDPGQGLRLIYYSQIVNDFQKGDIAEGYSVSREKKESFPLTVTSAQKNPTAFYLCASRRASGDANEQFFGPGTRLTVL.